The TCR beta chain under discussion was sequenced for a study of post-analysis software for immune sequencing data. Study-wide findings and caveats: Controls significantly exceeded multiple sclerosis patients in normalized Chao1 diversity.

Tagging with unique molecular identifiers was a feature of the TCR beta cDNA libraries. TCRdb re-called the PCR reads through MiXCR, storing one row per CDR3 protein. This sample carries approximately 730,000 distinct CDR3 sequences, about 32% of them seen once, and the ten largest clones take approximately 0.55%. On this clonotype: As yet, its antigen is unknown.

The receptor was derived from a girl aged 10-17 years with multiple sclerosis. The sequencing sample was made of blood.

CDR3 region: CATSEAGDGTDTQYF. CDR3 sequence (DNA): TGTGCCACCAGTGAAGCAGGGGATGGGACAGATACGCAGTATTTT. The rearrangement uses TRBV24-1 and TRBJ2-3, with D tentatively TRBD1 (6 bases). Germline values: CDR1 KGHDR, CDR2 SFDVKD. This CDR3 contains 15 residues. V shed 4 bases and J shed 3 bases, with 13 bases lying between them.